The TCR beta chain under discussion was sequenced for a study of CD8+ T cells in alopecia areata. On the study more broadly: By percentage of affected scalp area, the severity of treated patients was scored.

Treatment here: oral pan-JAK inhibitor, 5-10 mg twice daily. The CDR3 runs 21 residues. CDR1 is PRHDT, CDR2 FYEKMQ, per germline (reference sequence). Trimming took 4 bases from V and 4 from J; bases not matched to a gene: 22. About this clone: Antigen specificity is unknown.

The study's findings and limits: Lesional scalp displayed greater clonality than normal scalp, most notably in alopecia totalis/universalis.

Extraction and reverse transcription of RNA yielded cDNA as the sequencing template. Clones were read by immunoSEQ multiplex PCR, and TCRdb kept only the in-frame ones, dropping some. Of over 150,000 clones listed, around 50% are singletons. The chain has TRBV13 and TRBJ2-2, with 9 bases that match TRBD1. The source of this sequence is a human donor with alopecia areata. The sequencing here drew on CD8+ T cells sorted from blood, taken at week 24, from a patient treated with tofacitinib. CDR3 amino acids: CASSSNLPGTGRVWSTGELFF. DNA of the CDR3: TGTGCCAGCAGCTCGAACCTCCCCGGGACAGGGCGGGTGTGGAGCACCGGGGAGCTGTTTTTT.